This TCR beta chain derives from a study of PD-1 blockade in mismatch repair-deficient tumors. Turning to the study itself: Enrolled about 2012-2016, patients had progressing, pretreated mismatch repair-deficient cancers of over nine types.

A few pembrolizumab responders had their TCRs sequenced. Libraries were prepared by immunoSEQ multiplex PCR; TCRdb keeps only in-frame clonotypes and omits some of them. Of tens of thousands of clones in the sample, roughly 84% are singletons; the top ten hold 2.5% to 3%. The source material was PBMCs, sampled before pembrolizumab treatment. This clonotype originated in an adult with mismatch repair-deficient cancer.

The DNA for the CDR3 is TGTGCCAGCAGCTCCCGAGTCCTCAACAATGAGCAGTTCTTC. Amino acid sequence: CASSSRVLNNEQFF. This rearrangement joins TRBV7-2 to TRBJ2-1; no clear D. Trimming removed 4 bases at V and 5 bases at J, with 12 bases between. The CDR3 has 14 residues. Germline CDR1 and CDR2: SGHTA and FQGNSA.